Reported below is one T cell receptor (beta chain). The germline V and J ends were trimmed by 1 base and 4 bases, with 10 bases remaining between them. Germline CDR1 and CDR2: SGHVS and FQNEAQ. The CDR3 runs to 14 residues. Assay: immunoSEQ multiplex PCR; the TCRdb copy retains only in-frame clones and omits some. The sample shows approximately 70,000 clones, around nine tenths of them seen only once. The data stem from a study of technical replicates of blood from a handful of donors. This sequence joins TRBV7-8 and TRBJ1-2; D is unclear. What was sequenced was T cells isolated from PBMCs. This TCR came from a human donor in good health. The chain's CDR3 is CASSLGRIPYGYTF. CDR3 in DNA: TGTGCCAGCAGCTTAGGGCGGATACCCTATGGCTACACCTTC. Together with reference TRBV7-8 and TRBJ1-2, the CDR3 gives the full variable domain: GAGVSQSPRYKVAKRGQDVALRCDPISGHVSLFWYQQALGQGPEFLTYFQNEAQLDKSGLPSDRFFAERPEGSVSTLKIQRTQQEDSAVYLCASSLGRIPYGYTFGSGTRLTVV.